This entry describes one TCR beta chain. Systemic immunosuppression or a history of autoimmune disease excluded patients. Sequencing was performed with immunoSEQ multiplex PCR; in TCRdb, only in-frame clones are kept and a portion is missing. This sample has roughly 100,000 clones, with 95% to 96% found just once. The germline V and J ends were trimmed by 6 bases and 4 bases, with 9 bases remaining between them. CDR1 is MNHEY and CDR2 is SMNVEV in the germline V gene (reference sequence). The CDR3 is made up of 12 amino acids. The data are from a study of OX40 agonist ivuxolimab in advanced cancers. Looking at the study overall: Patients' therapy was ivuxolimab, an antibody that acts as an agonist of OX40 (CD134). Patients with prior anti-PD-1, anti-PD-L1 or anti-CTLA-4 therapy were eligible; 35% to 50% had some. The patients received ivuxolimab by intravenous route every 2 weeks at 0.01 to 10 mg/kg.

The chain uses TRBV27 and TRBJ1-1, with a possible D match to TRBD1 (6 bases). Source: CD4+ or CD8+ T cells sorted from blood, taken in a trial of the OX40 agonist ivuxolimab. The receptor was derived from an adult with an advanced solid tumor such as melanoma, head and neck, liver or kidney cancer. For the CDR3, the DNA is TGTGCCAGCAGAGGGGGGTCCACTGAAGCTTTCTTT. Its protein product is CASRGGSTEAFF.